This T cell receptor beta chain was found in a study of blood T cells in healthy people across ages. Primed by a sample-barcoded 5' primer and a J-beta primer mix, a second PCR proceeded for about 6 to 11 cycles. From the 5' RACE reads, TCRdb called clonotypes with MiXCR, one entry per CDR3 protein. The sample carries over 500,000 distinct CDR3 sequences, roughly half recorded once. This clonotype was found once. Germline assignment: CDR1 SGHVS and CDR2 FQNEAQ. The CDR3 spans 14 residues. Trimming stripped 6 bases from V and 3 bases from J, with 14 bases between. This TCR was recovered from an elderly woman in good health. The V gene is TRBV7-8, the J gene TRBJ1-1; no firm D call. The source material was blood. CDR3 sequence reads: CASSPVRTHTEAFF. The CDR3 bases are TGTGCCAGCAGTCCAGTTCGGACCCACACTGAAGCTTTCTTT. The full variable domain, rest sourced from reference TRBV7-8 and TRBJ1-1, is GAGVSQSPRYKVAKRGQDVALRCDPISGHVSLFWYQQALGQGPEFLTYFQNEAQLDKSGLPSDRFFAERPEGSVSTLKIQRTQQEDSAVYLCASSPVRTHTEAFFGQGTRLTVV.